The 26 T cell receptor beta chains given below trace back to one sample, sequenced in a study of spatial heterogeneity in lung cancer. As to time point: sample taken at primary tumor resection. TCRs were sequenced from unsorted whole RNA of tumor, nontumor lung or PBMC. TCRdb re-called the 5' RACE reads through MiXCR, storing one row per CDR3 protein. The table lists 12,000 to 15,000 distinct CDR3 sequences, roughly 10% of them singletons. The specimen comprised PBMCs, sampled at surgery. The receptors derive from a female donor with early-stage non-small cell lung cancer.

The table lists this clonotype with many counts. The chain couples TRBV28 to TRBJ2-7; a weak D match, TRBD2 (6 bases). Trimming took 6 bases from V and 9 from J, leaving 21 bases between them. The CDR3 is made up of 14 amino acids. Germline-derived CDR1 and CDR2 are MDHEN and SYDVKM. The CDR3 is CASRVGSIGSGQYF. The CDR3 region has the DNA TGTGCCAGCAGAGTCGGGAGCATCGGCAGTGGGCAGTACTTC.

This clonotype was seen many times. The rearrangement joins TRBV11-2 to TRBJ2-2; 7 nucleotides align to TRBD1. V gave up 5 bases and J gave up 2 bases; unmatched junction bases: 5. Germline-derived CDR1 and CDR2 are SGHAT and FQNNGV. The CDR3 is 15 residues long. This CDR3 reads CASSLRQGNTGELFF. The DNA for the CDR3 is TGTGCCAGCAGCCTCCGACAGGGAAACACCGGGGAGCTGTTTTTT.

This clonotype has a count of ten or more. This chain connects TRBV2 to TRBJ2-1, with D perhaps TRBD2 (5 bases). CDR3 size: 12 residues. Trimming took off 1 base at V and 9 bases at J, with 7 bases between the two ends. The germline V gene has CDR1 SNHLY and CDR2 FYNNEI. Written as DNA, the CDR3 is TGTGCCAGCAGTGAAGTTGGGAGTGAGCAGTTCTTC. It specifies CASSEVGSEQFF. Full variable domain (remainder filled in from reference TRBV2 and TRBJ2-1): EPEVTQTPSHQVTQMGQEVILRCVPISNHLYFYWYRQILGQKVEFLVSFYNNEISEKSEIFDDQFSVERPDGSNFTLKIRSTKLEDSAMYFCASSEVGSEQFFGPGTRLTVL.

This clonotype was seen repeatedly, ten times or more. The genes are TRBV7-8 and TRBJ1-2; 7 bases fit TRBD1. The ends lost 5 bases at V and 4 bases at J; junction bases unmatched: 13. CDR1 is SGHVS, CDR2 FQNEAQ, per germline. The CDR3 spans 16 residues. The CDR3 region is CASSPDYRQGSYGYTF. The CDR3 DNA is TGTGCCAGCAGCCCTGACTATCGACAGGGCAGCTATGGCTACACCTTC.

This clonotype came up many times. The J gene is TRBJ2-3, the V gene TRBV6-5; 12 bases are a match to TRBD2. CDR1 is MNHEY and CDR2 is SVGAGI in the germline V gene. CDR3 length equals 16 residues. With V trimmed by 6 bases and J by 5 bases, 9 bases remained unmatched. CDR3 sequence: CASSRTSGGLGDTQYF. The CDR3 DNA reads TGTGCCAGCAGCCGAACTAGCGGGGGGCTCGGAGATACGCAGTATTTT.

This clonotype came up many times. The chain links TRBV19 to TRBJ1-6; perhaps TRBD1 as D (6 bases). The CDR3 is 14 residues long. Trimming pared 9 bases from V and 12 bases from J, leaving 21 bases between. Germline values: CDR1 LNHDA, CDR2 SQIVND (reference sequence). The CDR3 is CASDKQGLSGPLHF. Here the CDR3 DNA reads TGTGCCAGCGATAAACAGGGTTTAAGCGGACCCCTCCACTTT.

This clonotype occurred many times. The rearrangement uses TRBV10-3 and TRBJ1-1; D perhaps matches TRBD1 (5 bases). The CDR3 contains 14 residues. V lost 3 bases and J 1 base, leaving 9 bases between the germline ends. Germline CDR1 reads ENHRY; CDR2 reads SYGVKD. As DNA, the CDR3 is TGTGCCATCAGTGACGGGGGATCGAACACTGAAGCTTTCTTT. Translating gives CAISDGGSNTEAFF.

In this sample, this clonotype turned up many times. V gene TRBV14 combines with J gene TRBJ2-5; no clear D gene. Trimming removed 2 bases at V and 1 base at J, with 14 bases between. Looked up from germline, CDR1 is SGHDN and CDR2 is FVKESK. This CDR3 is built from 16 residues. The CDR3 here is CASSQRLHKPQETQYF. The CDR3 coding sequence is TGTGCCAGCAGCCAACGGTTACACAAACCCCAAGAGACCCAGTACTTC. Full variable domain (outside the CDR3, taken from reference TRBV14 and TRBJ2-5): EAGVTQFPSHSVIEKGQTVTLRCDPISGHDNLYWYRRVMGKEIKFLLHFVKESKQDESGMPNNRFLAERTGGTYSTLKVQPAELEDSGVYFCASSQRLHKPQETQYFGPGTRLLVL.

This clonotype was counted ten times or more. The chain has TRBV19 and TRBJ1-1; maybe TRBD1 (6 bases). This CDR3 has 13 amino acids. With 3 bases removed from V and 1 base from J, the gap between germline ends came to 6 bases. The V gene's germline CDR1 is LNHDA and CDR2 SQIVND (reference sequence). CDR3 DNA: TGTGCCAGTAGTATGACAGGGAACACTGAAGCTTTCTTT. The encoded protein is CASSMTGNTEAFF.

This clonotype was found many times. The chain joins TRBV12-3 or TRBV12-4 to TRBJ1-1; no clear D gene. Trimming took off 0 bases at V and 2 bases at J, with 16 bases between the two ends. The CDR3 contains 17 residues. CDR3 sequence: CASSLAESRFQNTEAFF. DNA for the CDR3: TGTGCCAGCAGTTTAGCCGAGAGCCGATTTCAAAACACTGAAGCTTTCTTT.

At least ten counts were recorded for this clonotype. This rearrangement joins TRBV3-1 to TRBJ1-6, with TRBD1 matching over 11 bases. The CDR3 runs 15 residues. Germline trimming cut 6 bases from V and 8 bases from J; bases unmatched to any gene: 6. Per the germline V gene, CDR1 is LGHDT and CDR2 is YNNKEL (reference sequence). DNA for the CDR3: TGTGCCAGCAGTCTGGACAGGGGGCAATATTCACCCCTCCACTTT. Protein sequence: CASSLDRGQYSPLHF.

The genes are TRBV7-6 and TRBJ1-1; D gene uncertain. Trimming took 4 bases from V and 2 from J, leaving 8 bases between them. The CDR3 loop spans 13 amino acids. Germline V lookup: CDR1 SGHVS, CDR2 FNYEAQ. As DNA, the CDR3 is TGTGCCAGCAGCTCCTACACTAACACTGAAGCTTTCTTT. Its protein product is CASSSYTNTEAFF.

This clonotype was observed a handful of times. The chain combines TRBV10-3 with TRBJ2-7; 8 bases align to TRBD2. The CDR3 loop spans 15 amino acids. Trimming cost V 8 bases and J 6 bases; bases outside gene matches: 15. Germline V CDR1 and CDR2: ENHRY, SYGVKD. CDR3 sequence: CAIGSGGARPGEQYF. In nucleotides, the CDR3 is TGTGCCATCGGCTCCGGGGGGGCCAGGCCGGGCGAGCAGTACTTC.

By share, this clonotype ranks as medium-sized (0.01 to 0.1%). V usage is TRBV7-2 and J usage is TRBJ2-6; maybe TRBD1 (6 bases). V shed 0 bases and J shed 2 bases, with 14 bases lying between them. There are 18 residues in the CDR3. CDR1 SGHTA and CDR2 FQGNSA come from the germline V gene. The CDR3 loop is CASSLALLQGAGANVLTF. In DNA, the CDR3 is TGTGCCAGCAGCTTAGCCTTATTACAGGGAGCTGGGGCCAACGTCCTGACTTTC.

This clonotype was seen ten or more times. The chain employs TRBV5-6 and TRBJ2-1; the D is unclear. There are 12 residues in the CDR3. Germline V gives CDR1 SGHDT, CDR2 YYEEEE. V lost 0 bases and J lost 8, with 6 bases in between. CDR3 nucleotide sequence: TGTGCCAGCAGCTTGGTTGGGGATGAGCAGTTCTTC. It specifies CASSLVGDEQFF.

In this sample, this clonotype turned up many times. The chain couples TRBV11-2 to TRBJ1-6; D not resolved. V lost 4 bases to trimming and J lost 8 bases, with 12 bases between them. Per the germline V gene, CDR1 is SGHAT and CDR2 is FQNNGV. The CDR3 sequence is 14 residues long. This chain's CDR3 is CASSSVLTHSPLHF. The DNA of the CDR3 is TGTGCCAGCAGCTCAGTCTTGACTCATTCACCCCTCCACTTT.

The chain carries TRBV18 and TRBJ2-3; 12 nucleotides align to TRBD2. Germline values: CDR1 KGHSH, CDR2 LQKENI. The CDR3 contains 16 residues. Unmatched junction bases numbered 2, after V lost 3 bases and J lost 1 base. The CDR3 region is CASSPWTSGGTDTQYF. The CDR3, as DNA: TGTGCCAGCTCACCCTGGACTAGCGGGGGCACAGATACGCAGTATTTT.

The chain is built from TRBV29-1 and TRBJ1-2, with 7 bases identical to TRBD1. CDR1 SQVTM and CDR2 ANQGSEA come from the germline V gene. The CDR3 has 12 amino acids. J gave up 8 bases and V 4 bases, and 7 bases lay outside the gene matches. CDR3 region: CSVGPGGEGYTF. CDR3 nucleotides: TGCAGCGTTGGGCCAGGGGGAGAGGGCTACACCTTC.

The table lists this clonotype with many counts. Here the CDR3 reads CAWSVRRASGGAHEQYF. The CDR3 coding sequence is TGTGCCTGGAGTGTACGTAGGGCTAGCGGGGGGGCACACGAGCAGTACTTC. This rearrangement joins TRBV30 to TRBJ2-7; 12 bases line up with TRBD2. Germline CDR1 is GTSNPN and CDR2 is SVGIG (reference sequence). This CDR3 is built from 17 residues. V was clipped by 0 bases and J by 5 bases; unmatched bases: 11.

This clonotype has ten or more counts. V and J are TRBV6-6 and TRBJ2-1; TRBD1 aligns across 9 bases. Germline trimming cut 6 bases from V and 5 bases from J; bases unmatched to any gene: 8. Looked up from germline, CDR1 is MNHNY and CDR2 is SVGAGI (reference sequence). The CDR3 runs 15 residues. The CDR3 sequence is CASRPGDRVNNEQFF. The CDR3 nucleotides are TGTGCCAGCAGACCCGGGGACAGGGTAAACAATGAGCAGTTCTTC.

This clonotype is classed as medium-sized. The rearrangement links TRBV29-1 to TRBJ2-5; no clear D gene. The CDR3 runs to 16 residues. Trimming stripped 6 bases from V and 0 bases from J, with 20 bases between. In germline, CDR1 is SQVTM, CDR2 ANQGSEA. CDR3 DNA: TGCAGCGTCCGCGGTGGTACCTTGATGTACCAAGAGACCCAGTACTTC. Residues: CSVRGGTLMYQETQYF.

This clonotype was seen many times. J is TRBJ2-2 and V is TRBV6-1; D remains ambiguous. Per germline, CDR1 MNHNS and CDR2 SASEGT. The CDR3 covers 15 residues. V shed 2 bases and J shed 5 bases, with 12 bases lying between them. The CDR3 reads CASSERRVLTGELFF. The CDR3 DNA reads TGTGCCAGCAGTGAACGCCGGGTCTTAACCGGGGAGCTGTTTTTT.

This clonotype was observed a few times. The chain combines TRBV12-3 or TRBV12-4 with TRBJ2-5; 9 bases fit TRBD2. The CDR3 runs 15 residues. After removal of 2 bases from V and 4 bases from J, the junction contained 5 bases not matched to a gene. Here the CDR3 reads CASSLPRGGAETQYF. The CDR3 nucleotides are TGTGCCAGCAGTTTACCGCGGGGGGGCGCAGAGACCCAGTACTTC.

There are a few counts of this clonotype. Here the CDR3 DNA reads TGTGCCAGCAGGGAGACTAGCGGGTTTTTCAATGAGCAGTTCTTC. It codes for CASRETSGFFNEQFF. V gene TRBV6-1 combines with J gene TRBJ2-1; 10 nucleotides align to TRBD2. The germline V gene has CDR1 MNHNS and CDR2 SASEGT. V was clipped by 6 bases and J by 6 bases; unmatched bases: 8. The CDR3 extends over 15 amino acids.

This clonotype was seen many times. V is TRBV6-5 and J is TRBJ2-6, with D possibly matching TRBD1 (6 bases). CDR1 MNHEY and CDR2 SVGAGI come from the germline V gene. V shed 5 bases and J shed 2 bases, with 22 bases lying between them. This CDR3 comprises 19 residues. The CDR3 nucleotides read TGTGCCAGCAGTGACCGACAGGTTGGCCTCCCCCCTGGGGCCAACGTCCTGACTTTC. Its translation is CASSDRQVGLPPGANVLTF.

This clonotype has a count of ten or more. This rearrangement joins TRBV5-1 to TRBJ1-1; D perhaps matches TRBD1 (6 bases). Trimming removed 7 bases from V and 4 bases from J, with 17 bases in between. This CDR3 has 14 amino acids. Looked up from germline, CDR1 is SGHRS and CDR2 is YFSETQ. CDR3 sequence reads: CASRTTGLVTEAFF. The DNA of the CDR3 is TGCGCCAGCCGCACTACAGGGTTGGTCACTGAAGCTTTCTTT.